This T cell receptor (beta chain) stems from a study of shared clonotypes between healthy human individuals. General study findings and limits: Researchers sampled only blood; tissue repertoires likely differ.

The naive CD8 subset, CD45RO-negative cells positively selected for CCR7, excluded terminally differentiated effector memory CD45RA+ cells. Sequencing was performed with immunoSEQ multiplex PCR; in TCRdb, only in-frame clones are kept and a portion is missing. The sample holds millions of clones, approximately 94% seen once. In germline, CDR1 is MGHDK, CDR2 SYGVNS. The CDR3 has 15 residues. Trimming took 2 bases from V and 0 from J, leaving 9 bases between them. Comment on this clone: The antigen is undetermined.

The chain has TRBV25-1 and TRBJ2-3, with D perhaps assigned TRBD1 or TRBD2 (5 bases each). The sample comprised naive CD8+ T cells sorted from blood. The TCR originated in a man aged 18 to 30 in good health. Here the CDR3 DNA reads TGTGCCAGCAGTGAAGGGGGACCTAGCACAGATACGCAGTATTTT. Its translation is CASSEGGPSTDTQYF.